This T cell receptor (beta chain) was captured by sequencing in a study of graft-versus-host responses after intestinal transplantation. Study-level information: Recipients were all induced with anti-thymocyte globulin, then given tacrolimus and steroids for two to three years.

Study-wide results and caveats: Recipient bone marrow held GvH clones, some seen earlier in ileum or blood. Early post-transplant HvG declines showed an association with peak circulating GvH clone levels. Allografts carried high graft-versus-host to host-versus-graft clonal ratios in patients having graft-donor T cell macrochimerism.

CDR3 size: 15 residues. In germline, CDR1 is SGHVS, CDR2 FQNEAQ. The V and J ends lost 1 base and 10 bases, in that order; junction bases with no gene match: 4. Only in-frame clones appear in the TCRdb table, and some are missing; sequencing was by immunoSEQ multiplex PCR. The sample shows about 120,000 clones, roughly 95% of them seen only once. To note about this clone: No antigen is known for it.

The TCR comes from a human donor who received an intestinal transplant. Sequences were derived from unstimulated CD8+ T cells sorted from spleen or lymph node cells, sampled before intestinal transplant. The chain carries TRBV7-8 and TRBJ2-1; 13 nucleotides agree with TRBD2. CDR3 sequence: CASSLGTSGSWEQFF. DNA of the CDR3: TGTGCCAGCAGCTTAGGGACTAGCGGGAGCTGGGAGCAGTTCTTC. Drawing the rest from reference TRBV7-8 and TRBJ2-1, the complete variable domain is GAGVSQSPRYKVAKRGQDVALRCDPISGHVSLFWYQQALGQGPEFLTYFQNEAQLDKSGLPSDRFFAERPEGSVSTLKIQRTQQEDSAVYLCASSLGTSGSWEQFFGPGTRLTVL.